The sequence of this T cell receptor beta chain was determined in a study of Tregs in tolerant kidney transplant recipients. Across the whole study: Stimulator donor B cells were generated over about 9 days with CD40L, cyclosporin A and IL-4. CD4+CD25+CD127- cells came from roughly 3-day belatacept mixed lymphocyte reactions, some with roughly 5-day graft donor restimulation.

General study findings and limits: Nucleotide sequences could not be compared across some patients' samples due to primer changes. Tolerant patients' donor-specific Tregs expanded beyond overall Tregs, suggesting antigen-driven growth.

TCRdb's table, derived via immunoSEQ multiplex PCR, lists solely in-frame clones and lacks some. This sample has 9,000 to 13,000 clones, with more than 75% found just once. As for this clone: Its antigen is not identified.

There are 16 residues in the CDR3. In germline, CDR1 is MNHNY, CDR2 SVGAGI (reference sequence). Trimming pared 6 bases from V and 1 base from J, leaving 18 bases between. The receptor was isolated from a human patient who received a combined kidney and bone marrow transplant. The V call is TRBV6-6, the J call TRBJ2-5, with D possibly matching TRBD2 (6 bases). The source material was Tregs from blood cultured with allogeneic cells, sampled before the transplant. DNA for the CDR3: TGTGCCAGCAGCCCTAAGGCCCTCGGGGGCCAAGAGACCCAGTACTTC. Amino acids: CASSPKALGGQETQYF.